This is a list of T cell receptor beta chains from one sample in a study of cytomegalovirus exposure and HLA in healthy donors. Measured with immunoSEQ multiplex PCR; TCRdb has only the in-frame clones, and not every one. The profile covers 110,000 to 150,000 clones, with 55% to 80% appearing a single time and about 1.2% taken by the ten largest. Source material: PBMCs. All receptors derive from a woman between 35 and 50 years old in good health and CMV-seronegative. Each CDR3 is given with its conserved first and last residue.

j_call,v_call,cdr3_aa
TRBJ2-5,TRBV19,CASSIGGKETQYF
TRBJ1-4,TRBV13,CASSLGREKLFF
TRBJ2-3,TRBV7-7,CASSPGLAETDTQYF
TRBJ2-3,TRBV5-1,CASSLWLGGGTDTQYF
TRBJ1-6,TRBV28,CASTSGSYNSPLHF
TRBJ2-7,TRBV4-3,CASSQDDGGLNYEQYF
TRBJ1-1,TRBV10-3,CAISGYRGRNTEAFF
TRBJ1-1,TRBV9,CASSVESGDTEAFF
TRBJ1-2,TRBV13,CASSSGRNYGYTF
TRBJ1-1,TRBV6-5,CASSTSLNTEAFF
TRBJ2-1,TRBV5-6,CASSLGGGAVDEQFF
TRBJ1-5,TRBV18,CASSPFRGLDQPQHF
TRBJ1-1,TRBV5-8,CASSSDRGTEAFF
TRBJ1-1,TRBV6-5,CASRPPGGQGTEAFF
TRBJ1-1,TRBV6-1,CASDPGGFSNTEAFF
TRBJ1-2,TRBV7-9,CASSLVADHYGYTF
TRBJ1-6,TRBV7-2,CASSPPGTYNSPLHF
TRBJ1-2,TRBV4-3,CASSQNPGQGRYGYTF
TRBJ1-1,TRBV6-1,CASSPGTGFPEAFF
TRBJ1-3,TRBV18,CASSPRGPSFSGNTIYF
TRBJ2-7,TRBV6-1,CASSERDTLYEQYF
TRBJ1-2,TRBV5-6,CASSLAGDNYGYTF
TRBJ2-1,TRBV7-2,CASSFFREANEQFF
TRBJ2-1,TRBV7-2,CASSLVSGRDNEQFF
TRBJ1-6,TRBV5-5,CASSGTGNNSPLHF
TRBJ2-1,TRBV11-2,CASSKTGGDSYNEQFF
TRBJ1-1,TRBV5-6,CASSLQGNTEAFF
TRBJ1-6,TRBV6-4,CASSQVSSYNSPLHF
TRBJ2-1,TRBV2,CASSTRQGLSSYNEQFF
TRBJ1-2,TRBV19,CASRRSDRGRSYGYTF
TRBJ1-1,TRBV7-9,CASSAQRTEAFF
TRBJ1-2,TRBV5-4,CASSLGGTGSQGYTF
TRBJ1-2,TRBV5-4,CASSWGVGSHYGYTF
TRBJ1-1,TRBV6-1,CASSLSRGLNTEAFF
TRBJ2-7,TRBV9,CASSVGSGTGPYEQYF
TRBJ1-1,TRBV14,CASSPFPGGSEAFF
TRBJ1-2,TRBV28,CASSPGGRGNYGYTF
TRBJ1-2,TRBV28,CASSLRQNYGYTF
TRBJ1-1,TRBV11-2,CASSRDPGSDTEAFF
TRBJ2-5,TRBV4-3,CASSQEEGGPRAQYF
TRBJ1-6,TRBV10-3,CATTGGSDSPLHF
TRBJ2-3,TRBV7-6,CASSLASGQGLDTQYF
TRBJ1-2,TRBV6-5,CASSRTGGGYGYTF
TRBJ1-4,TRBV6-6,CASSSRDRNEKLFF
TRBJ1-4,TRBV7-8,CASSLVGGRREKLFF
TRBJ1-1,TRBV28,CASSLSGGANTEAFF
TRBJ2-5,TRBV5-1,CASSHGTGEETQYF
TRBJ1-1,TRBV13,CASSFTGGRTEAFF
TRBJ1-2,TRBV7-8,CASSFGRLLNYGYTF
TRBJ1-2,TRBV5-6,CASSLDRTNYGYTF
TRBJ2-2,TRBV9,CASSIPEGHQENTGELFF
TRBJ2-2,TRBV5-1,CASSPPGLAGYTGELFF
TRBJ1-1,TRBV5-6,CASSLDREWTEAFF
TRBJ1-2,TRBV4-2,CASSPSKQEGYTF